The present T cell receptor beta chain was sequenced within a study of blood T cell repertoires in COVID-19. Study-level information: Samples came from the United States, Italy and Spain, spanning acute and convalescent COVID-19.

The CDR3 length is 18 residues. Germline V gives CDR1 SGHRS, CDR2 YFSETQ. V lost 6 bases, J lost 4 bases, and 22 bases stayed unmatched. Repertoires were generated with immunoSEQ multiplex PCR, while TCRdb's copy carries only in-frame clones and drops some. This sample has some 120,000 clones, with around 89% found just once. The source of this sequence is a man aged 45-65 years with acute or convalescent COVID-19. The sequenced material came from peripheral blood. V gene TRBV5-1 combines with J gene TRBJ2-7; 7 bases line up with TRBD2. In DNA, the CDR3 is TGCGCCAGCACTCCAGGGCGGGAGCCCCGCATCGGCCCTTACGAGCAGTACTTC. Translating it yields CASTPGREPRIGPYEQYF.